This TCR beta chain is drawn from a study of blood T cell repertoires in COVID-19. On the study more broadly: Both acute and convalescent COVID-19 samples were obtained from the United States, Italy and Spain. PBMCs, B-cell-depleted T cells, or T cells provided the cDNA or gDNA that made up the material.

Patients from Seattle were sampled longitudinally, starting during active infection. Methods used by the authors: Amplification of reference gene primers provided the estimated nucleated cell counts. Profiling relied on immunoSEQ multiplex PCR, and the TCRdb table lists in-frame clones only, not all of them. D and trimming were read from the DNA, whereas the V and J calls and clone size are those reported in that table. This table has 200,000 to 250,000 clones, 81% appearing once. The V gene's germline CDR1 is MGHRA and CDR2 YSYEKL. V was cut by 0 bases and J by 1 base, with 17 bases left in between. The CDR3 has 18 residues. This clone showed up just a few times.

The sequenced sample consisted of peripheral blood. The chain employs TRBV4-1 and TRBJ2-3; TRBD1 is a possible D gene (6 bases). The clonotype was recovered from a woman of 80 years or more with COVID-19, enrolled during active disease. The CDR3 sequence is CASSQEFAGQGRTDTQYF. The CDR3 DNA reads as TGCGCCAGCAGCCAAGAGTTCGCCGGGCAGGGGCGCACAGATACGCAGTATTTT.